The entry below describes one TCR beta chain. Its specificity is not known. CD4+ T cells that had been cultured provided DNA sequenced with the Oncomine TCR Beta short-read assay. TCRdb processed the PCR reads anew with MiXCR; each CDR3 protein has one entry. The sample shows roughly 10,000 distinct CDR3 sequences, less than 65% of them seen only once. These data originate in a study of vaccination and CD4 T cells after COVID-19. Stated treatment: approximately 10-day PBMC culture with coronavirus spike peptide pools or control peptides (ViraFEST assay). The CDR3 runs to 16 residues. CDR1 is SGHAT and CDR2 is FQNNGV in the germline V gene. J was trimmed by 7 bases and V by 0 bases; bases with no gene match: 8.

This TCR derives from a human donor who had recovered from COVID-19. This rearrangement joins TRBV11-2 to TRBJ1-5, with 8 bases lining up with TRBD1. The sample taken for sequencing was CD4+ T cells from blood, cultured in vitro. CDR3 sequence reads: CASSLDPGQGDQPQHF. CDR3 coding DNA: TGTGCCAGCAGCTTAGACCCCGGACAGGGAGACCAGCCCCAGCATTTT.